These T cell receptor beta chains were read from a single sample in a study of shared clonotypes between healthy human individuals. Here immunoSEQ multiplex PCR was the method, and the copy in TCRdb shows in-frame clones only, minus some. The table includes some 1 million clones, around 74% detected once. Material: memory CD4+ T cells sorted from blood. Receptors originate from a man younger than 30 in good health. Both conserved end residues are part of each CDR3. Fields, in order: V gene, D gene, CDR3 protein. A D gene is named only where the DNA matches it firmly.

TRBV28	-	CASSPPGLQHF
TRBV2	-	CASSVGQMNSPLHF
TRBV29-1	-	CSVEIPIGGNTEAFF
TRBV30	-	CAWKGGSEQYF
TRBV19	-	CASSIRDGLLHF
TRBV12-2	-	CASRSKDRFTGELFF
TRBV5-1	TRBD2	CASSLGHAGGGSYNEQFF
TRBV7-2	TRBD2	CASSSRTSVLETQYF
TRBV2	TRBD2	CASTSGGPYEQYF
TRBV10-3	-	CAISAAWGETQYF
TRBV30	TRBD1	CAWQTGTDYGYTF
TRBV11-2	-	CASNGGTVSYEQYF
TRBV18	TRBD1	CASSPRGQESTNEKLFF
TRBV7-9	TRBD2	CASSPLSGGAGEQYF
TRBV14	-	CASSRSQTGPTEAFF
TRBV12-1	-	CASSLGLAGVDSTDTQYF